This TCR beta chain came from a study of T-cell memory formation after mild COVID-19. Findings of the study overall: Some clones that responded were present in memory (sampled pre-infection), which suggests cross-reactive memory joined. Unconfirmed was the SARS-CoV-2 specificity of second-wave clones that peaked on day 37.

The table lists this clonotype with many counts. What it binds is unknown. V gave up 6 bases and J gave up 5 bases, with 20 bases separating them. Germline CDR1 reads SNHLY; CDR2 reads FYNNEI. The CDR3 consists of 15 residues. 5'RACE primed from the constant segment yielded TCR alpha and TCR beta cDNA libraries bearing sample barcodes and UMIs. TCRdb passed the 5' RACE reads through MiXCR, listing each CDR3 protein once. The sample shows 90,000 to 120,000 distinct CDR3 sequences, approximately 15% of them seen only once. The sequence was collected from a man younger than 35 who had mild COVID-19 (a few samples of this study predate the infection). Cell type and time point are not known. This chain joins TRBV2 and TRBJ2-7; D ambiguous. The sequenced sample consisted of PBMCs or a T cell subset sorted from them (not recorded which). This CDR3 reads CASRDGTLWLDEQYF. DNA for the CDR3: TGTGCCAGCAGGGATGGTACGCTATGGCTGGACGAGCAGTACTTC.